This T cell receptor beta chain stems from a study of T cells in Graves' hyperthyroidism and ophthalmopathy (dated by TCRdb to the late 2010s). Describing the broader study: Peripheral blood samples were taken at initial diagnosis, before any treatment was given. The study also compared thyroid tissue and blood T-cell repertoires from roughly 6 Graves' hyperthyroidism patients. TCR Vbeta CDR3 sequencing of 120 to 150 peripheral blood samples (fewer than 45 ophthalmopathy, about 75 hyperthyroidism and about 17 progressor patients) is reported in the paper. TCR V-J signatures able to tell the groups apart were searched for in a discovery cohort of approximately 95 patients, of whom around 43 had Graves' ophthalmopathy and roughly 57 had stable Graves' hyperthyroidism. The 75 to 100 discovery patients were randomly divided into training and test sets at a 7:3 ratio. Following sampling, methimazole starting at 30 mg daily was given to hyperthyroidism patients, and high-dose intravenous methylprednisolone was given to ophthalmopathy patients. An independent validation cohort of about 20 hyperthyroidism patients and about 15 patients who later progressed to ophthalmopathy tested prospective prediction of ophthalmopathy. Broader findings and caveats from the paper: Sample size was not statistically predetermined, and investigators were not blinded to group allocation. In validation, the model predicted progression to ophthalmopathy with about 71% sensitivity and approximately 74% specificity, a median of about 6.7 months before onset. Most expanded thyroid clonotypes (frequency above 0.001) were also detected in blood, a finding suggesting that blood repertoires may reflect thyroid immune responses. A model built on a 13 V-J signature distinguished ophthalmopathy from stable hyperthyroidism, reaching roughly 88% sensitivity and 81% to 83% specificity in cross-validation and 80%/75% in testing.

This clonotype occurred once. The specificity of this receptor is unknown. Qualities for individual bases were not recorded, and no much larger clone is one base off. One read alone is a weak basis. The hyperthyroidism patients were between 18 and 65 years old and newly diagnosed, with a disease duration of less than 2 months. The study excluded patients with uncontrolled infections, other autoimmune diseases, pregnancy or lactation. Clinical symptoms, serum thyroxine and TRAb, thyroid ultrasound, and orbital computed tomography formed the basis for the diagnoses. Blood from progressor patients was collected at the time of first diagnosis with hyperthyroidism, before any ophthalmopathy symptoms had appeared. Ficoll-Paque density gradient centrifugation was used to isolate PBMCs from approximately 10 ml of fresh peripheral blood. Progressor patients were first diagnosed with Graves' hyperthyroidism and then developed ophthalmopathy during follow-up. Trizol reagent was used to extract total RNA, and RNA quality was then checked on an Agilent 2100 Bioanalyzer.

The TCR beta CDR3 regions were amplified from RNA transcripts. For the first round of RT-PCR on the TCR CDR3, the HTBI primer set was used together with the Qiagen OneStep RT-PCR kit. The libraries were constructed in a second round of multiplex PCR and then size-selected and purified. Libraries were sequenced paired-end with 100 bp reads on an Illumina HiSeq2000. In the authors' own workflow: SOAPnuke was used to process the raw data, with reads discarded if the reads contained adapters or uncalled bases, had a mean Phred below 15, or lacked an exact constant-primer or identifier match. COPE v1.2.5 was used to merge the high-quality paired reads, and each unique nucleotide sequence was defined as a clonotype. MiTCR v1.1 was used to align clonotypes to the IMGT TRBV, TRBD and TRBJ reference segments. The analysis included only V-J combinations with a frequency above 0.0001, which together covered 99% to 99.2% of the repertoires. The TCS score was defined as F50 (clonal expansion) divided by E x V (chaos), with BLOSUM62-based TCRdist calculated between CDR3 peptides within each V-J. Welch's t-statistics and random forest reduced approximately 520 V-J features to under 15, which were used in a naive Bayes classifier (R e1071). In-frame beta chains were kept once TCRdb had trimmed the public reads at Q25 with fastp and called clones with MiXCR. Every entry covers one CDR3 protein and lists the most common genes and DNA from its rows. TCRdb's processing, not the authors', yielded these V and J calls. Recorded for this sample are roughly 300,000 distinct CDR3 sequences; 20% to 30% of them occurred a single time. The ten largest clones add up to roughly a quarter of the sample.

The TCR was taken from a man aged 40-49 years with Graves' hyperthyroidism that later progressed to Graves' ophthalmopathy. The source material was blood.

The nucleotides are TGTGCCAGCAGCGCGGGACTAGCGGGACTCAAAGAGACCCAGTACTTC. Its protein reads: CASSAGLAGLKETQYF. The chain uses TRBV9 and TRBJ2-5; 13 central bases correspond to TRBD2. Measured from the cysteine to the phenylalanine, the CDR3 is 16 residues long. The retained sequence is limited to the CDR3, 48 bases, with the frame set at the first base. From V the trimming removes 3 bases and from J it removes 3 bases, while the gene matches leave 5 bases of the junction unaccounted for. In the germline V gene, CDR1 corresponds to SGDLS and CDR2 to YYNGEE.